Below are 28 T cell receptor beta chains sequenced from a single sample in a study of T cell responses to AZD1222 COVID-19 vaccine. Using immunoSEQ multiplex PCR, the repertoire was profiled, and TCRdb retains in-frame clones only, with some absent. The sample holds about 170,000 clones, 92% seen once. Sequencing used peripheral blood, obtained on day 0 of AZD1222 vaccination. The receptors derive from an adult in good health.

In its sample, this clone was seen once. The rearrangement joins TRBV4-1 to TRBJ2-1; 11 positions match TRBD2. From germline, CDR1 is MGHRA and CDR2 YSYEKL. The CDR3 sequence is 16 residues long. V gave up 4 bases and J gave up 8 bases; unmatched junction bases: 10. The CDR3 region is CASSRVAGGPLDEQFF. Written as DNA, the CDR3 is TGCGCCAGCAGCCGAGTAGCGGGAGGGCCTCTCGATGAGCAGTTCTTC.

The chain uses TRBV18 and TRBJ1-1; no reliable D call. CDR3 length: 14 residues. V lost 3 bases, J lost 4 bases, and 12 bases lay in between. Germline V gene sequence: CDR1 KGHSH, CDR2 LQKENI. As DNA, the CDR3 is TGTGCCAGCTCACCTTTGCCTGCCACCACTGAAGCTTTCTTT. Amino acid sequence: CASSPLPATTEAFF.

The V gene is TRBV4-2, the J gene TRBJ2-1; 7 bases fit TRBD1. Unmatched junction bases numbered 3, after V lost 4 bases and J lost 0 bases. Germline lookup yields CDR1 LGHNA and CDR2 YNFKEQ. CDR3 length: 15 amino acids. CDR3 bases: TGTGCCAGCAGCCGGACAGGCCGCTCCTACAATGAGCAGTTCTTC. Its translation is CASSRTGRSYNEQFF.

The chain carries TRBV19 and TRBJ2-1; 10 nucleotides align to TRBD1. V shed 1 base, J shed 3 bases, and the junction held 24 bases outside the gene matches. There are 23 residues in the CDR3. CDR1 is LNHDA and CDR2 is SQIVND in the germline V gene (reference sequence). CDR3 amino acids: CASSIVLTGTGAAPKFNYNEQFF. The CDR3 nucleotides are TGTGCCAGTAGTATAGTCCTCACGGGGACAGGGGCCGCACCAAAATTTAACTACAATGAGCAGTTCTTC.

CDR3 nucleotide sequence: TGCGCCAGCAGCCTAAGCCCCGGAGGCGACTATGGCTACACCTTC. Translated, it gives CASSLSPGGDYGYTF. The V call is TRBV5-1, the J call TRBJ1-2, with D hard to call. Germline V gene lookup returns CDR1 SGHRS and CDR2 YFSETQ. V lost 4 bases, J lost 3 bases, and 16 bases lay in between. This CDR3 spans 15 amino acids.

The CDR3 DNA is TGTGCCAGCAGTCCCGGGACTAGCGGGAGATTGGGGAACGAGCAGTACTTC. Its protein is CASSPGTSGRLGNEQYF. The V and J genes are TRBV2 and TRBJ2-7; 14 positions agree with TRBD2. Germline V lookup: CDR1 SNHLY, CDR2 FYNNEI. V gave up 5 bases and J gave up 5 bases; unmatched junction bases: 11. This CDR3 contains 17 residues.

The J gene is TRBJ2-1, the V gene TRBV30; D is ambiguous. Trimming removed 2 bases from V and 0 bases from J, with 8 bases in between. CDR3 length: 14 amino acids. The germline V gene encodes CDR1 GTSNPN and CDR2 SVGIG (reference sequence). In nucleotides, the CDR3 is TGTGCCTGGAGTCTTATAAGCTCCTACAATGAGCAGTTCTTC. This sequence encodes CAWSLISSYNEQFF.

This clone has just one count. The V and J genes are TRBV9 and TRBJ1-1; D possibly corresponds to TRBD1 (6 bases). CDR1 SGDLS and CDR2 YYNGEE come from the germline V gene. The CDR3 has 15 amino acids. Between the trimmed V and J ends, which lost 0 bases and 4 bases, there was a span of 13 bases. The CDR3 protein is CASSVDGGGGTEAFF. The CDR3, as DNA: TGTGCCAGCAGCGTAGACGGAGGGGGTGGCACTGAAGCTTTCTTT.

DNA for the CDR3: TGTGCCAGCAGGTCCCACACCGGGGAGCTGTTTTTT. Its translation: CASRSHTGELFF. The chain couples TRBV12-3 or TRBV12-4 to TRBJ2-2; D is uncertain. The CDR3 is 12 residues long. V was clipped by 6 bases and J by 3 bases, with 5 bases between them.

This clone was observed once. The chain is built from TRBV27 and TRBJ2-1; 11 bases fit TRBD2. Per the germline V gene, CDR1 is MNHEY and CDR2 is SMNVEV (reference sequence). This CDR3 has 16 residues. The ends lost 9 bases at V and 7 bases at J; junction bases unmatched: 14. CDR3 sequence: CASHPASGRLANEQFF. The CDR3 DNA follows: TGTGCCAGTCACCCGGCTAGCGGGAGGCTAGCTAATGAGCAGTTCTTC.

The chain recombines TRBV12-5 with TRBJ2-3, with D tentatively TRBD2 (6 bases). The V gene lost 0 bases and the J gene lost 4 bases, with 17 bases spanning the gap. The CDR3 sequence is 17 residues long. Germline V gene lookup returns CDR1 LGHNT and CDR2 FRNRAP. CDR3 amino acids: CASGLVLRAGNADTQYF. Written as DNA, the CDR3 is TGTGCTAGTGGTTTGGTACTCCGGGCGGGGAACGCAGATACGCAGTATTTT.

This chain links TRBV6-5 with TRBJ1-1, with D perhaps matching TRBD1 (5 bases). Germline V CDR1 and CDR2: MNHEY, SVGAGI. This CDR3 region has 13 residues. Trimming removed 5 bases from V and 14 bases from J, with 21 bases in between. The CDR3 loop is CASSRGPQAPAFF. For the CDR3, the DNA is TGTGCCAGCAGTCGTGGACCACAGGCCCCGGCCTTCTTT.

This sequence joins TRBV6-1 and TRBJ1-4, with D possibly matching TRBD1 (5 bases). The CDR3 length is 15 residues. The V end was cut by 1 base, the J end by 4 bases, with 10 bases between. The germline gives CDR1 MNHNS, CDR2 SASEGT. The CDR3 DNA follows: TGTGCCAGCAGTGAAGGGGGCAGGAGTAATGAAAAACTGTTTTTT. It is translated as CASSEGGRSNEKLFF.

V usage is TRBV7-3 and J usage is TRBJ2-1, with 9 bases identical to TRBD1. Germline CDR1 and CDR2: SGHTA and FQGTGA. This CDR3 has 15 amino acids. V was pared by 5 bases and J by 4 bases, with 6 bases of the junction left unmatched. The CDR3 here is CASSPTGTGYNEQFF. Here the CDR3 DNA reads TGTGCCAGCAGCCCAACCGGGACAGGGTACAATGAGCAGTTCTTC.

CDR3 region: CASSIVQGGHQPQHF. Here the CDR3 DNA reads TGTGCCAGTAGTATAGTCCAGGGAGGGCATCAGCCCCAGCATTTT. The V and J genes are TRBV19 and TRBJ1-5, with a weak D call TRBD1 (5 bases). Germline CDR1 and CDR2: LNHDA and SQIVND (reference sequence). V dropped 1 base and J dropped 5 bases, with 12 bases sitting between them. The CDR3 spans 15 residues.

The rearrangement joins TRBV24-1 to TRBJ2-3; TRBD1 matches at 9 bases. Germline CDR1 is KGHDR and CDR2 is SFDVKD. The CDR3 covers 17 residues. The trim removed 4 bases at V and 2 bases at J, leaving 9 bases unmatched. The CDR3 spells CATSDPAGTGNTDTQYF. In DNA form, the CDR3 reads TGTGCCACCAGTGACCCCGCAGGGACAGGGAACACAGATACGCAGTATTTT.

V usage is TRBV29-1 and J usage is TRBJ1-5; 10 bases agree with TRBD1. The CDR3 is 14 residues long. Looked up from germline, CDR1 is SQVTM and CDR2 is ANQGSEA. The V and J ends lost 6 bases and 3 bases, in that order; junction bases with no gene match: 5. This chain's CDR3 is CSVQTGGFNQPQHF. As DNA, the CDR3 is TGCAGCGTACAGACAGGGGGCTTCAATCAGCCCCAGCATTTT.

The CDR3 DNA is TGTGCCAGCAGCCCGCATAGGGGACAGGGGGCCCACGAGCAGTACTTC. Translating gives CASSPHRGQGAHEQYF. This sequence joins TRBV3-1 (or the pseudogene TRBV3-2) and TRBJ2-7, with 12 bases aligning to TRBD1. Germline V CDR1 and CDR2: LGHDT, YNNKEL (reference sequence). The CDR3 spans 16 residues. Trimming at V came to 4 bases and at J to 5 bases, leaving 9 bases not matched to a gene.

The chain is built from TRBV5-1 and TRBJ2-2; 9 bases map to TRBD1. This CDR3 region has 15 residues. V shed 1 base, J shed 5 bases, and the junction held 3 bases outside the gene matches. The germline CDR1 and CDR2 sequences are SGHRS and YFSETQ. The CDR3 DNA is TGCGCCAGCAGCTTGACAGGGGGCCAAACCGGGGAGCTGTTTTTT. It is translated as CASSLTGGQTGELFF.

The V call is TRBV28, the J call TRBJ1-4; D call uncertain. CDR1 and CDR2 (germline): MDHEN, SYDVKM. The CDR3 runs 15 residues. Trimming removed 6 bases at V and 6 bases at J, with 17 bases between. CDR3 coding DNA: TGTGCCAGCAGGCCTCTCGATAGGACGCATGAAAAACTGTTTTTT. This encodes CASRPLDRTHEKLFF.

The gene calls are TRBV21-1 and TRBJ2-7. TRBV21-1 is a pseudogene segment. This CDR3 is 12 amino acids long. CDR3 DNA: TGTGCCAGCAGCAAAAGGGAACCCCCCGAGTACTTC. Encoded protein: CASSKREPPEYF.

This CDR3 is CASSSIRGTGELFF. The DNA for the CDR3 is TGTGCCAGCAGCTCGATCAGGGGAACCGGGGAGCTGTTTTTT. The chain carries TRBV7-9 and TRBJ2-2; weak D call: TRBD1 (6 bases). The V end lost 4 bases, the J end lost 5 bases, and 11 bases lay between the germline ends. Germline V gene sequence: CDR1 SEHNR, CDR2 FQNEAQ (reference sequence). The length of the CDR3 is 14 residues. Looking up the rest from reference TRBV7-9 and TRBJ2-2 gives the full variable domain: DTGVSQNPRHKITKRGQNVTFRCDPISEHNRLYWYRQTLGQGPEFLTYFQNEAQLEKSRLLSDRFSAERPKGSFSTLEIQRTEQGDSAMYLCASSSIRGTGELFFGEGSRLTVL.

This rearrangement joins TRBV23-1 to TRBJ1-6, with TRBD1 as a possible D gene (5 bases). TRBV23-1 is known as an ORF, though its function is uncertain. V was trimmed by 5 bases and J by 7 bases, leaving 15 bases between them. The CDR3 loop spans 15 amino acids. CDR3 DNA: TGCGCCAGCAGTGGGGGGGACGGGAAAAATTCACCCCTCCACTTT. Its protein is CASSGGDGKNSPLHF.

The CDR3 region is CASSILRTGSNEQFF. The CDR3 bases are TGTGCCAGTAGTATATTGAGGACAGGGTCCAATGAGCAGTTCTTC. The chain joins TRBV19 to TRBJ2-1; 8 nucleotides agree with TRBD1. Germline loops: CDR1 LNHDA, CDR2 SQIVND (reference sequence). Trimming at V came to 2 bases and at J to 6 bases, leaving 6 bases not matched to a gene. This CDR3 spans 15 amino acids.

The gene calls are TRBV9 and TRBJ1-1; D not resolved. V was trimmed by 0 bases and J by 5 bases, leaving 8 bases between them. This CDR3 has 13 amino acids. The germline CDR1 and CDR2 sequences are SGDLS and YYNGEE. The chain's CDR3 is CASSVAGYTEAFF. The DNA for the CDR3 is TGTGCCAGCAGCGTAGCGGGTTATACTGAAGCTTTCTTT.

The chain recombines TRBV6-5 with TRBJ2-5, with 8 bases that match TRBD1. The CDR3 has 15 amino acids. V trimming: 6 bases; J trimming: 2 bases; junction bases outside the gene matches: 8. CDR1 and CDR2 from the germline V gene are MNHEY and SVGAGI. DNA for the CDR3: TGTGCCAGCAGCCTGGGACAGGCGGGTCAAGAGACCCAGTACTTC. Translating gives CASSLGQAGQETQYF.

This chain's CDR3 is CASKQITSTDTQYF. CDR3 nucleotides: TGTGCCAGCAAGCAGATAACTAGCACAGATACGCAGTATTTT. V gene TRBV2 combines with J gene TRBJ2-3; no clear D. This CDR3 comprises 14 residues. CDR1 and CDR2 (germline): SNHLY, FYNNEI. V gave up 7 bases and J gave up 0 bases, with 11 bases separating them. Using reference TRBV2 and TRBJ2-3 for the parts outside the CDR3, the full variable domain is EPEVTQTPSHQVTQMGQEVILRCVPISNHLYFYWYRQILGQKVEFLVSFYNNEISEKSEIFDDQFSVERPDGSNFTLKIRSTKLEDSAMYFCASKQITSTDTQYFGPGTRLTVL.

The chain employs TRBV6-5 and TRBJ2-3; no firm D call. CDR1 MNHEY and CDR2 SVGAGI come from the germline V gene. CDR3 size: 12 residues. V was cut by 6 bases and J by 4 bases, with 8 bases left in between. The CDR3 bases are TGTGCCAGCAGACCCAGCGCAGATACGCAGTATTTT. It yields the protein CASRPSADTQYF.